This T cell receptor beta chain was documented in a study of metastatic and nonmetastatic thyroid tumors. Study background: From malignant and benign thyroid patients, repertoires in blood and in tumor or nodule tissue were compared.

Each patient went into thyroid surgery without having received any treatment. With regard to this clone: The final CDR3 position lacks the conserved phenylalanine or tryptophan, pointing to a likely read error.

Germline V gene sequence: CDR1 SGHRS, CDR2 YFSETQ. This CDR3 contains 14 residues. The V gene lost 0 bases and the J gene lost 5 bases, with 11 bases spanning the gap. In the authors' workflow: Clinicopathological groups of papillary thyroid cancer showed CDR3 differences that were used to build a distant-metastasis classifier. TCRdb re-analyzed the PCR reads through MiXCR. These V and J calls derive from TCRdb rather than the authors' analysis. The sample yields more than 90,000 clones, roughly 13% seen once. The source of this sequence is a female donor with papillary thyroid cancer or a benign thyroid nodule (not recorded which). Some clones in this sample may be carry-over from other donors' samples. The chain is built from TRBV5-1 and TRBJ1-1; weak D call: TRBD1 (5 bases). The sequenced sample consisted of blood. The CDR3 spells CASSLGGVWTEAFL. The CDR3, as DNA: TGCGCCAGCAGCTTGGGGGGGGTCTGGACTGAAGCTTTCCTT.